A single sample gave rise to the 22 T cell receptor beta chains below, sequenced in a study of blood T cell repertoires in COVID-19 (dated by TCRdb to 2020 to 2021). The library was made by the immunoSEQ multiplex PCR assay. In TCRdb, the immuneACCESS table is reduced to in-frame sequences with V and J assigned. These tables do not hold every clone; where another copy was compared, an unresolved V gene accounts for under half, and the others remain unexplained. The sample includes approximately 42,000 clones, with around 76% observed a single time. About 29% of the sample is held by the ten biggest clonotypes. Sequencing was performed on peripheral blood. Receptors were obtained from an elderly man with acute or convalescent COVID-19.

This chain's CDR3 is CASRSVNSNQPQHF. CDR3 in DNA: TGTGCCAGCAGATCTGTAAATAGCAATCAGCCCCAGCATTTT. J is TRBJ1-5 and V is TRBV6-5; D unresolved. Germline V gives CDR1 MNHEY, CDR2 SVGAGI. V shed 6 bases and J shed 0 bases, with 9 bases lying between them. CDR3 length: 14 amino acids.

V usage is TRBV27 and J usage is TRBJ1-6; tentatively, D is TRBD1 (5 bases). Germline CDR1 MNHEY, CDR2 SMNVEV (reference sequence). V was cut by 5 bases and J by 6 bases, with 17 bases left in between. The CDR3 loop spans 16 amino acids. DNA of the CDR3: TGTGCCAGCAGTCCCTCCACTGGGGCGCCTAATTCACCCCTCCACTTT. This codes for CASSPSTGAPNSPLHF.

As regards this clone: The sample has other DNA sequences that encode this CDR3 too. The chain has TRBV6-2 or TRBV6-3 and TRBJ1-5, with 9 bases aligning to TRBD1. Germline trimming cut 6 bases from V and 1 base from J; bases unmatched to any gene: 4. The V gene's germline CDR1 is MNHEY and CDR2 SVGEGT. The CDR3 totals 15 residues. The CDR3 DNA reads TGTGCCAGCAGCCTGGACAGGGGAAGCAATCAGCCCCAGCATTTT. This codes for CASSLDRGSNQPQHF.

This chain joins TRBV27 and TRBJ2-3, with 7 positions matching TRBD1. CDR3 length: 14 amino acids. CDR1 and CDR2 (germline): MNHEY, SMNVEV (reference sequence). V lost 6 bases to trimming and J lost 0 bases; unmatched junction nucleotides: 3. The CDR3 region is CASRGTVSTDTQYF. The CDR3 nucleotides are TGTGCCAGCAGAGGGACAGTGAGCACAGATACGCAGTATTTT.

The V gene is TRBV7-2, the J gene TRBJ1-3; 10 bases are a match to TRBD1. This CDR3 contains 17 residues. Germline assignment: CDR1 SGHTA and CDR2 FQGNSA. Trimming cost V 4 bases and J 4 bases; bases outside gene matches: 10. For the CDR3, the DNA is TGTGCCAGCAGCTCGCCGACTGCGGGACAGGGGGGAAACACCATATATTTT. Amino acids: CASSSPTAGQGGNTIYF.

This clone was seen just once. The CDR3 here is CASSSGQGSFYEQYF. CDR3 sequence (DNA): TGTGCCAGCAGTTCGGGACAGGGATCCTTCTACGAGCAGTACTTC. The chain joins TRBV27 to TRBJ2-7; 9 nucleotides align to TRBD1. Germline CDR1 MNHEY, CDR2 SMNVEV (reference sequence). CDR3 length: 15 residues. V was pared by 4 bases and J by 3 bases, with 7 bases of the junction left unmatched.

The chain combines TRBV11-3 with TRBJ2-1, with D possibly being TRBD1 (6 bases). V was trimmed by 5 bases and J by 4 bases, leaving 9 bases between them. In germline, CDR1 is SGHNT, CDR2 YENEEA. The CDR3 extends over 13 amino acids. The CDR3 loop is CASSHGQYNEQFF. For the CDR3, the DNA is TGTGCCAGCAGCCACGGACAGTACAATGAGCAGTTCTTC. The whole variable domain, filled in from reference TRBV11-3 and TRBJ2-1, reads EAGVVQSPRYKIIEKKQPVAFWCNPISGHNTLYWYLQNLGQGPELLIRYENEEAVDDSQLPKDRFSAERLKGVDSTLKIQPAELGDSAVYLCASSHGQYNEQFFGPGTRLTVL.

This clone was observed a single time. The rearrangement links TRBV5-8 to TRBJ2-7; no clear D. Germline CDR1 and CDR2: SGHTS and YDEGEE. Between the trimmed V and J ends, which lost 4 bases and 3 bases, there was a span of 5 bases. The CDR3 totals 11 residues. Here the CDR3 reads CASSVIYEQYF. The CDR3 coding sequence is TGTGCCAGCAGCGTCATCTACGAGCAGTACTTC. The full variable domain, its missing parts supplied by reference TRBV5-8 and TRBJ2-7, is EAGVTQSPTHLIKTRGQQATLRCSPISGHTSVYWYQQALGLGLQFLLWYDEGEERNRGNFPPRFSGRQFPNYSSELNVNALELEDSALYLCASSVIYEQYFGPGTRLTVT.

The V and J genes are TRBV15 and TRBJ2-5; 10 bases fit TRBD2. The CDR3 runs 15 residues. Germline V gives CDR1 LNHNV, CDR2 YYDKDF (reference sequence). With V trimmed by 3 bases and J by 3 bases, 4 bases remained unmatched. This CDR3 reads CATSSLAGGEETQYF. In nucleotides, the CDR3 is TGTGCCACCAGCAGTTTAGCGGGAGGCGAAGAGACCCAGTACTTC.

CDR3 coding DNA: TGCGCCAGCAGTTCCTCATGGGGCGAGACCCAGTACTTC. Its translation: CASSSSWGETQYF. The chain combines TRBV5-1 with TRBJ2-5; D is perhaps TRBD1 (5 bases). The CDR3 loop spans 13 amino acids. Germline V gene lookup returns CDR1 SGHRS and CDR2 YFSETQ. Trimming took 5 bases from V and 5 from J, leaving 13 bases between them.

V gene TRBV10-1 combines with J gene TRBJ1-6, with D maybe TRBD1 (5 bases). Germline assignment: CDR1 WNHNN and CDR2 SYGVQD (reference sequence). The CDR3 extends over 13 amino acids. The V end was cut by 4 bases, the J end by 10 bases, with 11 bases between. CDR3: CASSGGTGSPLHF. CDR3 bases: TGCGCCAGCAGTGGGGGGACTGGGTCACCCCTCCACTTT.

The chain has TRBV5-8 and TRBJ1-2; D remains ambiguous. The CDR3 is made up of 11 amino acids. Germline V gene data show CDR1 as SGHTS and CDR2 as YDEGEE. Trimming pared 0 bases from V and 6 bases from J, leaving 3 bases between. The CDR3 here is CASSLGHGYTF. The CDR3 DNA is TGTGCCAGCAGCTTGGGGCATGGCTACACCTTC.

The V gene is TRBV12-3 or TRBV12-4, the J gene TRBJ2-7; TRBD1 might be the D (5 bases). V lost 2 bases and J lost 2, with 7 bases in between. This CDR3 contains 13 residues. CDR3 protein: CASSLTDTYEQYF. The DNA for the CDR3 is TGTGCCAGCAGTTTAACGGACACCTACGAGCAGTACTTC.

This clone was detected only a few times. The CDR3 nucleotides read TGTGCCAGCCGGGACACCATCAATGAGCAGTTCTTC. Translated: CASRDTINEQFF. The chain uses TRBV19 and TRBJ2-1; D perhaps matches TRBD1 (6 bases). The V and J ends lost 9 bases and 6 bases respectively, with 12 bases between them. Per germline, CDR1 LNHDA and CDR2 SQIVND (reference sequence). There are 12 residues in the CDR3.

The chain employs TRBV18 and TRBJ1-1, with D hard to call. The CDR3 has 14 amino acids. V lost 8 bases and J 1 base, leaving 14 bases between the germline ends. The germline V gene has CDR1 KGHSH and CDR2 LQKENI. The CDR3 region is CASQSSEGNTEAFF. The CDR3 nucleotides are TGTGCCAGCCAGAGCTCGGAGGGGAACACTGAAGCTTTCTTT. The variable domain in full, completed from reference TRBV18 and TRBJ1-1, reads NAGVMQNPRHLVRRRGQEARLRCSPMKGHSHVYWYRQLPEEGLKFMVYLQKENIIDESGMPKERFSAEFPKEGPSILRIQQVVRGDSAAYFCASQSSEGNTEAFFGQGTRLTVV.

The chain has TRBV6-5 and TRBJ2-2; D unclear. Germline V gives CDR1 MNHEY, CDR2 SVGAGI. The CDR3 is made up of 16 amino acids. Trimming cost V 2 bases and J 3 bases, with 13 bases left between them. This CDR3 reads CASSYAADWDTGELFF. The CDR3 nucleotides are TGTGCCAGCAGTTACGCGGCCGACTGGGACACCGGGGAGCTGTTTTTT.

The V gene is TRBV9, the J gene TRBJ1-1; 9 nucleotides align to TRBD1. Trimming cost V 4 bases and J 2 bases; bases outside gene matches: 6. Germline CDR1 SGDLS, CDR2 YYNGEE. The CDR3 consists of 15 residues. The CDR3 loop reads CASSLGDRVNTEAFF. DNA of the CDR3: TGTGCCAGCAGCCTGGGGGACAGGGTAAACACTGAAGCTTTCTTT.

A remark on this clone: The sample holds other DNA sequences that translate to the same CDR3. The chain joins TRBV27 to TRBJ2-1; no clear D gene. CDR1 is MNHEY, CDR2 SMNVEV, per germline (reference sequence). Trimming cost V 2 bases and J 6 bases, with 17 bases left between them. The CDR3 has 16 amino acids. In nucleotides, the CDR3 is TGTGCCAGCAGTTTAGGGCAGCAGAAGGTTGTCAATGAGCAGTTCTTC. Amino acid sequence: CASSLGQQKVVNEQFF.

The rearrangement links TRBV29-1 to TRBJ1-2; perhaps TRBD1 as D (6 bases). This CDR3 is built from 13 residues. The germline CDR1 and CDR2 sequences are SQVTM and ANQGSEA. V lost 2 bases and J lost 4, with 11 bases in between. The CDR3 spells CSVERGASYGYTF. As DNA, the CDR3 is TGCAGCGTTGAACGGGGGGCGAGCTATGGCTACACCTTC.

CDR3 coding DNA: TGTGCCAGTAGTAGTGGATGGACAGGCGACTCTGGAAACACCATATATTTT. This translates into CASSSGWTGDSGNTIYF. V gene TRBV19 combines with J gene TRBJ1-3, with 7 bases identical to TRBD1. V trimming: 4 bases; J trimming: 0 bases; junction bases outside the gene matches: 9. CDR3 length: 17 residues. CDR1 is LNHDA and CDR2 is SQIVND in the germline V gene (reference sequence).

Points on this clone: Other DNA sequences in the same sample also yield this CDR3. This chain links TRBV5-1 with TRBJ2-1; 8 bases agree with TRBD2. The CDR3 spans 15 residues. Looked up from germline, CDR1 is SGHRS and CDR2 is YFSETQ. J gave up 1 base and V 1 base, and 1 base lay outside the gene matches. Here the CDR3 reads CASSLTSGSYNEQFF. As DNA, the CDR3 is TGCGCCAGCAGCTTGACTAGCGGATCCTACAATGAGCAGTTCTTC. The variable domain in full, completed from reference TRBV5-1 and TRBJ2-1, reads KAGVTQTPRYLIKTRGQQVTLSCSPISGHRSVSWYQQTPGQGLQFLFEYFSETQRNKGNFPGRFSGRQFSNSRSEMNVSTLELGDSALYLCASSLTSGSYNEQFFGPGTRLTVL.

This clone was detected only a few times. J is TRBJ2-7 and V is TRBV5-1, with a possible D match to TRBD1 (6 bases). The CDR3 covers 13 residues. From germline, CDR1 is SGHRS and CDR2 YFSETQ. The V gene lost 0 bases and the J gene lost 2 bases, with 6 bases spanning the gap. CDR3 DNA sequence: TGCGCCAGCAGCTTGGACAGGGCCTACGAGCAGTACTTC. Translated: CASSLDRAYEQYF.